The source of this T cell receptor beta chain is a study of control samples from healthy donors and cancer patients. V was clipped by 2 bases and J by 0 bases, with 11 bases between them. The CDR3 is 16 residues long. Germline-derived CDR1 and CDR2 are MGHRA and YSYEKL. Method: immunoSEQ multiplex PCR; TCRdb's copy keeps in-frame clones and lacks some. The sample gives 54,000 or so clones, 95% of which show up once; approximately 2.4% is in the top ten. The clonotype was recovered from a man aged 30 to 45 in good health. The V call is TRBV4-1, the J call TRBJ1-3; D is perhaps TRBD1 (6 bases). Sequencing was performed on blood. In DNA form, the CDR3 reads TGCGCCAGCAGCCAATACCAGGGGAGCTCTGGAAACACCATATATTTT. Encoded protein: CASSQYQGSSGNTIYF.